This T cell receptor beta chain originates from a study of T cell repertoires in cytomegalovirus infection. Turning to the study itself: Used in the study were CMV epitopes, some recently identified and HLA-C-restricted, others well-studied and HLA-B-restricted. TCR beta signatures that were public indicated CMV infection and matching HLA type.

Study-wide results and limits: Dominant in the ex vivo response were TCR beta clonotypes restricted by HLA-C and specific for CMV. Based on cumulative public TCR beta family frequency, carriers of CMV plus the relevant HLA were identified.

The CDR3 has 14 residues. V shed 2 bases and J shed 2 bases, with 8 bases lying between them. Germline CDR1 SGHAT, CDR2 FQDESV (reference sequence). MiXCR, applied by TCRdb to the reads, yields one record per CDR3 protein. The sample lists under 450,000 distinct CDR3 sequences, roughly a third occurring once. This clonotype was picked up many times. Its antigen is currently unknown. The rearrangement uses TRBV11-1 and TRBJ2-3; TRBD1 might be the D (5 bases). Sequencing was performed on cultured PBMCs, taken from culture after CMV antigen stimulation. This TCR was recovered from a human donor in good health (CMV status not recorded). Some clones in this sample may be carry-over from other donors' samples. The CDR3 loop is CASSLRQPTDTQYF. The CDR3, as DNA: TGTGCCAGCAGCTTAAGACAGCCCACAGATACGCAGTATTTT.